This T cell receptor beta chain was identified during a study of T cells after somatic rescue of genetic block. Clones were sequenced by immunoSEQ multiplex PCR, and TCRdb holds only the in-frame ones, with some missing. The top ten clones hold less than 1.5% of a sample with roughly 120,000 clones, under 95% of them seen once. Germline V gene data show CDR1 as GTSNPN and CDR2 as SVGIG (reference sequence). With V trimmed by 1 base and J by 5 bases, 4 bases remained unmatched. The CDR3 spans 15 residues. Sequencing was carried out using peripheral blood mononuclear cells (PBMCs). This receptor was obtained from a woman between 18 and 30 years old. This chain links TRBV30 with TRBJ1-4; 10 nucleotides align to TRBD1. CDR3 protein: CAWSDWGQGNEKLFF. In nucleotides, the CDR3 is TGTGCCTGGAGTGACTGGGGACAGGGGAATGAAAAACTGTTTTTT.